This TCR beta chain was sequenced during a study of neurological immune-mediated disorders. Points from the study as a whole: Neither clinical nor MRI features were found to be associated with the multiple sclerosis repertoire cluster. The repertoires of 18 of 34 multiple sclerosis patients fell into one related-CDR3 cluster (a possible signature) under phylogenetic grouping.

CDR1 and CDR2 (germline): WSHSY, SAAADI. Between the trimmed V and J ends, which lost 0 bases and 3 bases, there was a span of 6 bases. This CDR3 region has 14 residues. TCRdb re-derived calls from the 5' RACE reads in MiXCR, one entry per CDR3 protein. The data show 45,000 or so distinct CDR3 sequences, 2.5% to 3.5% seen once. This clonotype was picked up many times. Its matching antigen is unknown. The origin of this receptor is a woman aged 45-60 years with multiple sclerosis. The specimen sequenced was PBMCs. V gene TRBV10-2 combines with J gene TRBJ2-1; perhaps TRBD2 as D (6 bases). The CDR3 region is CASSESSGYNEQFF. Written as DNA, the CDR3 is TGCGCCAGCAGTGAGTCTAGCGGCTACAATGAGCAGTTCTTC.